Described below is a single TCR beta chain sequence and its context. Looked up from germline, CDR1 is SGHTA and CDR2 is FQGNSA. V lost 5 bases, J lost 2 bases, and 7 bases lay in between. There are 13 residues in the CDR3. The data are from a study of blood T cell repertoires in COVID-19. Whole-study context: From the United States, Italy and Spain came samples of acute and convalescent COVID-19. Sources were T cells, B-cell-depleted T cells, or PBMCs; the material itself was cDNA or gDNA.

In the original analysis: Reference gene primers were amplified, and this amplification served to estimate nucleated cell counts. Method: immunoSEQ multiplex PCR; TCRdb's copy keeps in-frame clones and lacks some. That table is the source of V, J and clone size, and D and trimming were worked out from the DNA. The profile shows around 120,000 clones, 65% to 85% of them singletons. Sequenced sample: peripheral blood. The chain is built from TRBV7-2 and TRBJ1-5; D is unresolved. This TCR came from a man older than 75 with active or convalescent COVID-19. The CDR3 is CASSAIGNQPQHF. The CDR3 DNA is TGTGCCAGCAGCGCTATTGGCAATCAGCCCCAGCATTTT.